This TCR beta chain was documented in a study of cytomegalovirus exposure and HLA in healthy donors. Across the whole study: There were 350 to 450 genotyped donors. Of these, 75% to 85% fell in the genetic ancestry cluster associated with self-reported Caucasian donors.

Comments on this clone: The target antigen is unknown.

General study findings and limits: An analysis was carried out later, and it reportedly showed fewer N-insertions in an Asian-associated ancestry cluster than the approximately 610-donor mean.

The primer mix had 60 Vbeta and 13 Jbeta primers. TCRdb's table, derived via immunoSEQ multiplex PCR, lists solely in-frame clones and lacks some. The repertoire holds about 200,000 clones, with 65% to 85% as singletons. The receptor was isolated from a woman in her twenties or thirties in good health and CMV-seronegative. Sequencing was performed on PBMCs.

Here the CDR3 reads CATSRVNGEPVGGYTF. The CDR3 DNA sequence: TGTGCCACCAGCAGAGTCAACGGGGAGCCCGTGGGTGGCTACACCTTC. The chain joins TRBV15 to TRBJ1-2; D gene unclear. CDR1 is LNHNV, CDR2 YYDKDF, per germline (reference sequence). The length of the CDR3 is 16 residues. Trimming removed 1 base at V and 7 bases at J, with 19 bases between.